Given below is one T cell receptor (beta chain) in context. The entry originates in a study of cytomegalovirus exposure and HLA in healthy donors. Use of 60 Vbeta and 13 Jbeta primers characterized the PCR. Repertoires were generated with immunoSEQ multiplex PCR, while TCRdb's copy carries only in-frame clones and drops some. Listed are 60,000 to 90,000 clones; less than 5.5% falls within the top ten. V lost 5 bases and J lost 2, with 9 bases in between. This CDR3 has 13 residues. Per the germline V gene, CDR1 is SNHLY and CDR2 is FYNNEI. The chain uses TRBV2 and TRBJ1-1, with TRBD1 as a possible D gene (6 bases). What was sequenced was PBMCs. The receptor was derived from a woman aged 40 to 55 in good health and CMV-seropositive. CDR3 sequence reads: CASSKGVNTEAFF. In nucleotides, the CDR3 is TGTGCCAGCAGTAAGGGGGTAAACACTGAAGCTTTCTTT.